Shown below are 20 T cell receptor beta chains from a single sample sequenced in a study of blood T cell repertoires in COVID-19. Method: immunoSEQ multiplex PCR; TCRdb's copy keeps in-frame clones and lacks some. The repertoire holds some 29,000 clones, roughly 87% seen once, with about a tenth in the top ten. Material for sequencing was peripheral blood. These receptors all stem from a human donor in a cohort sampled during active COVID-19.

The CDR3 loop reads CSVTPLAKNIQYF. The DNA of the CDR3 is TGCAGCGTGACTCCCCTAGCCAAAAACATTCAGTACTTC. The rearrangement joins TRBV29-1 to TRBJ2-4; D call uncertain. The CDR3 spans 13 residues. The V end lost 6 bases, the J end lost 0 bases, and 9 bases lay between the germline ends. The germline V gene has CDR1 SQVTM and CDR2 ANQGSEA.

This chain's CDR3 is CASSQQPGRGNVAGNTIYF. The CDR3 nucleotides are TGCGCCAGCAGCCAACAGCCTGGGCGGGGTAATGTCGCTGGAAACACCATATATTTT. The chain links TRBV4-3 to TRBJ1-3; no firm D call. Trimming pared 2 bases from V and 2 bases from J, leaving 22 bases between. CDR1 LGHNA and CDR2 YSLEER come from the germline V gene. The CDR3 runs 19 residues.

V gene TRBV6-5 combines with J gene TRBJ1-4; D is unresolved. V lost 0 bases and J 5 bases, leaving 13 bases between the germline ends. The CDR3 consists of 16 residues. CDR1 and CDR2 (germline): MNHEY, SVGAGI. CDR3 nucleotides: TGTGCCAGCAGTTACTCGATGTTGGTGGAGAATGAAAAACTGTTTTTT. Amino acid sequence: CASSYSMLVENEKLFF.

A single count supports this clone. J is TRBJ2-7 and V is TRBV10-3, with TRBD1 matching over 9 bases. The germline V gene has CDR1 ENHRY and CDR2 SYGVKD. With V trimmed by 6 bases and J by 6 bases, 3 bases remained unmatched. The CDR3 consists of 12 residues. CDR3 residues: CAISVDRGEQYF. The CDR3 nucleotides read TGTGCCATCAGCGTGGACAGGGGCGAGCAGTACTTC.

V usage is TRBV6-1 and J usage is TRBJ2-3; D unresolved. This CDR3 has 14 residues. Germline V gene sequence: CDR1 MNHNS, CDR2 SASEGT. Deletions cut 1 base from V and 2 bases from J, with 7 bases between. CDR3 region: CASSEGRLTDTQYF. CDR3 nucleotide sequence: TGTGCCAGCAGTGAAGGGCGGCTCACAGATACGCAGTATTTT.

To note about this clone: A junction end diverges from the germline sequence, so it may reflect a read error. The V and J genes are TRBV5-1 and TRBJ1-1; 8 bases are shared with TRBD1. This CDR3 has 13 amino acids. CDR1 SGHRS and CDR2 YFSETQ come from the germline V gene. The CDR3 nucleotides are TGCGCCAGCAGCCCTGGACAGGGAGGTGAAGCCCTCTTT. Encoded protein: CASSPGQGGEALF.

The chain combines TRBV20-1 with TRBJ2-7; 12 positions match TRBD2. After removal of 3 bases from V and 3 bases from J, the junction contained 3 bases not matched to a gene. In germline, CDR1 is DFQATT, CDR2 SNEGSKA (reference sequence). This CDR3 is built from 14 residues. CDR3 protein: CSASGTSGFYEQYF. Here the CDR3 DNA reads TGCAGTGCTAGTGGGACTAGCGGGTTCTACGAGCAGTACTTC.

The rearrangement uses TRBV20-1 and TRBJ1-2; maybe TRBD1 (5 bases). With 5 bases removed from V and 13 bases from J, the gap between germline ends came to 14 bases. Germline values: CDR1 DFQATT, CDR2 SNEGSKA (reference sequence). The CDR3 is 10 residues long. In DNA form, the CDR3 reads TGCAGTGCTGGGATGACAGACACCACCTTC. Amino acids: CSAGMTDTTF.

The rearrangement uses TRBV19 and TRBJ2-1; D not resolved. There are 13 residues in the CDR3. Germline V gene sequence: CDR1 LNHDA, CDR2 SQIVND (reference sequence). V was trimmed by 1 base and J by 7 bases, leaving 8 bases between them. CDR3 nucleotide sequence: TGTGCCAGTAGTATAGGGTCAGCGAATGAGCAGTTCTTC. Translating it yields CASSIGSANEQFF.

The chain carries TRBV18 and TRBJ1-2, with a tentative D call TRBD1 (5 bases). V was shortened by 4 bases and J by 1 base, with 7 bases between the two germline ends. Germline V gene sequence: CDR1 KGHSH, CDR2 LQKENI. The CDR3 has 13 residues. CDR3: CASSRQSNYGYTF. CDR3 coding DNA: TGTGCCAGCTCACGACAGAGTAACTATGGCTACACCTTC.

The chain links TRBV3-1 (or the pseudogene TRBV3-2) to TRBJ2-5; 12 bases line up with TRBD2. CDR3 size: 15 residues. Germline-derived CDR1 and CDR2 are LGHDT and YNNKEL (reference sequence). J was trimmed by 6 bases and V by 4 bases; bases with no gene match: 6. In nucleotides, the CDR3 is TGTGCCAGCAGCCGGCCTAGCGGGGGGGTAAAGACCCAGTACTTC. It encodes CASSRPSGGVKTQYF.

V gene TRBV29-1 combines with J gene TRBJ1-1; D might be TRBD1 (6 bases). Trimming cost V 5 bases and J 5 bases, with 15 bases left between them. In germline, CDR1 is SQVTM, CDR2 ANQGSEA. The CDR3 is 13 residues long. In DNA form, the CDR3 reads TGCAGCGTTCAAGGGATACAGGGAACTGAAGCTTTCTTT. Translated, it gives CSVQGIQGTEAFF.

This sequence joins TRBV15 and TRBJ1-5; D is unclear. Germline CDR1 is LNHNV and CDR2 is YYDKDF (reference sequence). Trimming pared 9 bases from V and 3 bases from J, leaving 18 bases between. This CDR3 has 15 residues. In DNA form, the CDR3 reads TGTGCCACAACCCCGGGAGGCGCAATCAATCAGCCCCAGCATTTT. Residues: CATTPGGAINQPQHF.

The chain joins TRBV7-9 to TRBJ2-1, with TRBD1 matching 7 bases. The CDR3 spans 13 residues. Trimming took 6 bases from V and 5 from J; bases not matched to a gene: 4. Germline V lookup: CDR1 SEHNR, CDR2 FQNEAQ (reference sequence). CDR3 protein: CASRPTGDNEQFF. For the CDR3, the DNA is TGTGCCAGCAGACCCACAGGGGACAATGAGCAGTTCTTC.

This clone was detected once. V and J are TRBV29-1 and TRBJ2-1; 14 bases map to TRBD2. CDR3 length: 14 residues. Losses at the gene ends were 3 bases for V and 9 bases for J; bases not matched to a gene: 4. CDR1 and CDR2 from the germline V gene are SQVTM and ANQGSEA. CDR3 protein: CSVEGLAGEAEQFF. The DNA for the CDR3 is TGCAGCGTTGAGGGACTAGCGGGGGAGGCTGAGCAGTTCTTC.

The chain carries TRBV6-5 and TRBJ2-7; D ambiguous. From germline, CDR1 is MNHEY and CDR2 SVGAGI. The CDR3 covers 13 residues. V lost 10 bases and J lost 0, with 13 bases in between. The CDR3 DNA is TGTGCCACCACAGACACGCACTCCTACGAGCAGTACTTC. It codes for CATTDTHSYEQYF.

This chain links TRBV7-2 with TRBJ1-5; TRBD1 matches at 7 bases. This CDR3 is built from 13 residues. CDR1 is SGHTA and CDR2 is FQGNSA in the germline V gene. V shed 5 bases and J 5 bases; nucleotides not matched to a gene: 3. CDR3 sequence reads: CASSQTGHQPQHF. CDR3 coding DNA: TGTGCCAGCAGCCAGACAGGGCATCAGCCCCAGCATTTT.

CDR3 in amino acids: CAWSPGGGADTQYF. The CDR3, as DNA: TGTGCCTGGAGTCCGGGCGGGGGGGCGGATACGCAGTATTTT. The chain combines TRBV30 with TRBJ2-3; 9 nucleotides line up with TRBD2. CDR1 GTSNPN and CDR2 SVGIG come from the germline V gene (reference sequence). The CDR3 totals 14 residues. V dropped 2 bases and J dropped 6; count of bases not matched to a gene: 6.

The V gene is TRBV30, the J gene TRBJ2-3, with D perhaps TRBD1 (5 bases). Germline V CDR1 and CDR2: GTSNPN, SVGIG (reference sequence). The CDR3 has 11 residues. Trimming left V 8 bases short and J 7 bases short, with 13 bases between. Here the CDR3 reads CAVRVVYTQYF. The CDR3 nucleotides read TGTGCCGTCAGGGTTGTTTATACGCAGTATTTT.

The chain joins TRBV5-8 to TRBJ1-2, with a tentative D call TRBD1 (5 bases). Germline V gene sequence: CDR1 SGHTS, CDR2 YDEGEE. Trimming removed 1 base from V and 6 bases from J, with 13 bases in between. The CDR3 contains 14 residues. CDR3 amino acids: CASSLMRGYHGYTF. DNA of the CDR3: TGTGCCAGCAGCTTGATGCGGGGGTACCATGGCTACACCTTC.